These 19 T cell receptor beta chains came from one sample sequenced in a study of metastatic and nonmetastatic thyroid tumors. Ahead of thyroid surgery, no patient had received treatment of any kind. TCRdb called clones again from the PCR reads with MiXCR. The repertoire includes about 9,100 clones, roughly a fifth of them detected once, and 17% sits in the top ten. Input material: adjacent normal tissue. The receptor source for this set is a female donor with papillary thyroid cancer or a benign thyroid nodule (not recorded which). Some clones in this sample may be carry-over from other donors' samples.

In this sample, this clone is medium-sized. This rearrangement joins TRBV20-1 to TRBJ2-5; D possibly corresponds to TRBD1 (5 bases). This CDR3 is 16 amino acids long. Trimming took 0 bases from V and 2 from J, leaving 16 bases between them. Germline lookup yields CDR1 DFQATT and CDR2 SNEGSKA (reference sequence). The CDR3 DNA sequence: TGCAGTGCTAGAGATGGAAAGGCGAGACAGCAAGAGACCCAGTACTTC. It yields the protein CSARDGKARQQETQYF.

This chain uses TRBV28 with TRBJ2-7, with 14 bases that match TRBD2. After removal of 5 bases from V and 2 bases from J, the junction contained 8 bases not matched to a gene. Germline-derived CDR1 and CDR2 are MDHEN and SYDVKM. CDR3 length: 17 amino acids. The CDR3 DNA follows: TGTGCCAGCAGTGCACCGGGACTAGCGGGGGCTCCCTACGAGCAGTACTTC. Encoded protein: CASSAPGLAGAPYEQYF.

With respect to this clone: Just one base apart from a much larger clone, this may be a read error. The V call is TRBV3-1, the J call TRBJ1-2; 8 nucleotides align to TRBD1. Germline assignment: CDR1 LGHDT and CDR2 YNNKEL (reference sequence). This CDR3 is 15 amino acids long. CDR3 in amino acids: CAGSQTGGNHYGYTF. CDR3 sequence (DNA): TGTGCCGGCAGCCAAACAGGGGGAAATCACTATGGCTACACCTTC.

This clone is classed as medium-sized. The rearrangement links TRBV6-1 to TRBJ1-2, with 7 bases identical to TRBD1. With V trimmed by 6 bases and J by 8 bases, 9 bases remained unmatched. The CDR3 contains 13 residues. In germline, CDR1 is MNHNS, CDR2 SASEGT. The CDR3 reads CASSPGGGGGYTF. Here the CDR3 DNA reads TGTGCCAGCAGCCCGGGAGGGGGCGGAGGCTACACCTTC.

This clone occurred a few times. The chain couples TRBV12-3 or TRBV12-4 to TRBJ1-2; D is uncertain. V was trimmed by 6 bases and J by 0 bases, leaving 14 bases between them. This CDR3 spans 15 amino acids. The CDR3 DNA is TGTGCCAGCAGCATCTCTGGTAAAGCTAACTATGGCTACACCTTC. This sequence encodes CASSISGKANYGYTF.

This clone is termed medium-sized. The chain carries TRBV28 and TRBJ1-1, with 7 bases aligning to TRBD1. This CDR3 is built from 13 residues. J was trimmed by 2 bases and V by 7 bases; bases with no gene match: 4. Germline CDR1 and CDR2: MDHEN and SYDVKM. The CDR3 reads CASNRGQNTEAFF. CDR3 DNA sequence: TGTGCCAGCAACAGGGGCCAAAACACTGAAGCTTTCTTT.

The CDR3 DNA reads TGTGCCAGCAGTTTAGGACAGGGGGTGGAGACCCAGTACTTC. Its translation is CASSLGQGVETQYF. The chain joins TRBV2 to TRBJ2-5; TRBD1 matches 10 bases. CDR1 and CDR2 (germline): SNHLY, FYNNEI. The V and J ends lost 5 bases and 5 bases, in that order; junction bases with no gene match: 5. There are 14 residues in the CDR3.

V gene TRBV7-6 combines with J gene TRBJ2-2; a possible D gene is TRBD2 (6 bases). Trimming shortened V by 0 bases and J by 6 bases, and 8 bases separated the two germline ends. From germline, CDR1 is SGHVS and CDR2 FNYEAQ. There are 14 residues in the CDR3. CDR3 sequence: CASSLAAGSGELFF. CDR3 coding DNA: TGTGCCAGCAGCTTAGCGGCGGGATCCGGGGAGCTGTTTTTT. Using reference TRBV7-6 and TRBJ2-2 for the parts outside the CDR3, the full variable domain is GAGVSQSPRYKVTKRGQDVALRCDPISGHVSLYWYRQALGQGPEFLTYFNYEAQQDKSGLPNDRFSAERPEGSISTLTIQRTEQRDSAMYRCASSLAAGSGELFFGEGSRLTVL.

This clone has just a few counts. The chain has TRBV12-5 and TRBJ2-3; TRBD2 matches at 14 bases. Germline assignment: CDR1 LGHNT and CDR2 FRNRAP. The length of the CDR3 is 14 residues. Germline trimming cut 5 bases from V and 5 bases from J; bases unmatched to any gene: 0. CDR3 sequence: CASGGLAGGDTQYF. As DNA, the CDR3 is TGTGCTAGTGGTGGACTAGCGGGAGGAGATACGCAGTATTTT.

This clone was observed once. Its ends do not fully match the called genes, so a read error is possible. The rearrangement joins TRBV18 to TRBJ1-3; D is perhaps TRBD1 (5 bases). CDR3 size: 15 residues. Germline loops: CDR1 KGHSH, CDR2 LQKENI. The CDR3 DNA follows: TGTGCCAGCTCTGCGGGGACTGCCCAGGGAAACACCATGTATTTT. This gives the protein CASSAGTAQGNTMYF. Filled out from reference TRBV18 and TRBJ1-3, the complete variable domain reads NAGVMQNPRHLVRRRGQEARLRCSPMKGHSHVYWYRQLPEEGLKFMVYLQKENIIDESGMPKERFSAEFPKEGPSILRIQQVVRGDSAAYFCASSAGTAQGNTMYFGEGSWLTVV.

This clone was found many times. The chain combines TRBV20-1 with TRBJ1-1; D gene uncertain. Trimming left V 6 bases short and J 10 bases short, with 30 bases between. This CDR3 has 16 amino acids. Germline V gives CDR1 DFQATT, CDR2 SNEGSKA (reference sequence). The CDR3 region is CSAVGFTVPASTSAFF. The CDR3 nucleotides read TGCAGTGCCGTGGGGTTTACGGTTCCCGCGTCGACTTCAGCTTTCTTT.

The V gene is TRBV2, the J gene TRBJ2-1; D possibly uses TRBD1 or TRBD2 (5 bases each). The CDR3 has 13 amino acids. Looked up from germline, CDR1 is SNHLY and CDR2 is FYNNEI. CDR3 sequence: CGCSGTSYNEQFF. DNA of the CDR3: TGTGGGTGCAGTGGGACCTCCTACAATGAGCAGTTCTTC.

The chain is built from TRBV28 and TRBJ2-1; 9 nucleotides agree with TRBD2. Germline V CDR1 and CDR2: MDHEN, SYDVKM. The junction had 11 bases not matched to a gene; V was cut back by 4 bases and J by 4 bases. The CDR3 extends over 17 amino acids. CDR3 residues: CASSSRIAGGIYNEQFF. The DNA for the CDR3 is TGTGCCAGCAGTTCCCGTATCGCGGGAGGGATATACAATGAGCAGTTCTTC.

Many counts were recorded for this clone. V and J are TRBV29-1 and TRBJ1-1; 7 positions match TRBD1. The CDR3 extends over 15 amino acids. Unmatched junction bases numbered 8, after V lost 0 bases and J lost 4 bases. Per the germline V gene, CDR1 is SQVTM and CDR2 is ANQGSEA. Written as DNA, the CDR3 is TGCAGCGTTGAAGATGTCAGGGGGGTAAGCACTGAAGCTTTCTTT. It codes for CSVEDVRGVSTEAFF.

The chain is built from TRBV20-1 and TRBJ1-1; 9 nucleotides agree with TRBD1. This CDR3 comprises 16 residues. V shed 5 bases and J 5 bases; nucleotides not matched to a gene: 15. Germline V lookup: CDR1 DFQATT, CDR2 SNEGSKA (reference sequence). CDR3 residues: CSAGPSGTGRGTEAFF. The CDR3 nucleotides read TGCAGTGCTGGTCCCTCCGGGACAGGGAGGGGGACTGAAGCTTTCTTT.

This clone was detected only a few times. The CDR3 nucleotides are TGTGCCAGCAGTTTGGGCAGGGGGAGTCCCTACGAGCAGTACTTC. It translates to CASSLGRGSPYEQYF. The chain is built from TRBV12-3 or TRBV12-4 and TRBJ2-7, with 7 bases that match TRBD1. With V trimmed by 3 bases and J by 2 bases, 7 bases remained unmatched. This CDR3 spans 15 amino acids.

V usage is TRBV20-1 and J usage is TRBJ2-6, with D tentatively TRBD1 (5 bases). CDR3 length: 16 residues. Germline CDR1 and CDR2: DFQATT and SNEGSKA (reference sequence). The V gene lost 5 bases and the J gene lost 2 bases, with 16 bases spanning the gap. The CDR3 sequence: CSASGFRPTGANVLTF. The CDR3 DNA reads TGCAGTGCTTCAGGGTTTCGCCCCACTGGGGCCAACGTCCTGACTTTC.

This clone was seen a handful of times. The chain joins TRBV6-1 to TRBJ2-7; perhaps D is TRBD1 or TRBD2 (6 bases each). The CDR3 has 15 amino acids. Per the germline V gene, CDR1 is MNHNS and CDR2 is SASEGT. Trimming removed 5 bases from V and 7 bases from J, with 21 bases in between. The CDR3 DNA sequence: TGTGCCAGCAGTCATACGGGGGCGGAGCTGTGGGAGCAGTACTTC. This encodes CASSHTGAELWEQYF.

This clone has more than one count but fewer than ten. The chain combines TRBV6-5 with TRBJ2-1, with TRBD2 matching 9 bases. Germline loops: CDR1 MNHEY, CDR2 SVGAGI. This CDR3 region has 16 residues. J gave up 7 bases and V 7 bases, and 14 bases lay outside the gene matches. The CDR3 sequence: CASTSGGTSWLNEQFF. DNA of the CDR3: TGTGCCAGCACTTCGGGAGGGACTAGCTGGTTAAATGAGCAGTTCTTC.